This T cell receptor (beta chain) was recorded in a study of blood T cell repertoires in COVID-19. At the level of the study: The United States, Italy and Spain provided the acute and convalescent COVID-19 samples. T cells, B-cell-depleted T cells, or PBMCs provided the cDNA or gDNA that served as material.

Original handling: Reference gene primer amplification in the assay estimated nucleated cell counts. Sequenced by immunoSEQ multiplex PCR; TCRdb stores in-frame clones only, minus some. V and J calls plus clone size are reproduced from that table; the DNA served to infer D and trimming. The profile shows around 320,000 clones, around 90% of them singletons. Germline CDR1 is LNHDA and CDR2 is SQIVND (reference sequence). The CDR3 runs 16 residues. V lost 3 bases, J lost 6 bases, and 8 bases stayed unmatched. Sequenced material: peripheral blood. The clonotype comes from a man aged 18 to 30 with active or convalescent COVID-19. The genes are TRBV19 and TRBJ2-2, with 9 bases matching TRBD2. The CDR3 DNA follows: TGTGCCAGTAGTATGTTAGGGCTAGCGGGACCCGGGGAGCTGTTTTTT. It codes for CASSMLGLAGPGELFF.